The clone carrying this T cell receptor beta chain was seen repeatedly, ten times or more. The antigen remains unidentified. The data belong to a study of neurological immune-mediated disorders. The authors made cDNA by 5'RACE with 10-nucleotide random UMIs. TCRdb independently ran MiXCR on the 5' RACE reads; one entry per CDR3 protein. The data show tens of thousands of distinct CDR3 sequences, around 9.6% seen once. Study outcomes and limitations: Multiple sclerosis was found to have the least TCR clonal expansion, below healthy controls, and HTLV-1-associated myelopathy the most. The absence of shared CDR3 amino acid sequences among expanded clones across subjects suggests private repertoires in all groups.

Time point meaning: longitudinal time-point 1 (baseline). Volunteers from a blood bank in Maryland, USA, constituted the healthy controls. This TCR came from a man aged 30 to 39 in good health. Sample: PBMCs.

This CDR3 reads CASSSTQGTGQETQYF. CDR3 bases: TGTGCCAGCAGTTCCACCCAAGGGACCGGACAAGAGACCCAGTACTTC. The gene calls are TRBV28 and TRBJ2-5; D could derive from TRBD1 or TRBD2 (5 bases each). Germline CDR1 and CDR2: MDHEN and SYDVKM. The V end lost 4 bases, the J end lost 2 bases, and 17 bases lay between the germline ends. The CDR3 loop spans 16 amino acids.